One and the same sample provided the 6 T cell receptor beta chains below, sequenced in a study of identifying expanded T cells in peripheral blood. The repertoire was sequenced with immunoSEQ multiplex PCR; TCRdb's copy has only in-frame clones and lacks some. The table includes 80,000 to 90,000 clones, about 90% detected once. The material sequenced was blood. The receptors originated from a person aged 18-70 years in good health.

The V call is TRBV11-3, the J call TRBJ2-1; D is unclear. Trimming took 3 bases from V and 4 from J, leaving 13 bases between them. The CDR3 has 15 amino acids. Germline loops: CDR1 SGHNT, CDR2 YENEEA. The CDR3 DNA reads as TGTGCCAGCAGCTTCACCAAGCGTTCATACAATGAGCAGTTCTTC. Amino acids: CASSFTKRSYNEQFF. Full variable domain (outside the CDR3, taken from reference TRBV11-3 and TRBJ2-1): EAGVVQSPRYKIIEKKQPVAFWCNPISGHNTLYWYLQNLGQGPELLIRYENEEAVDDSQLPKDRFSAERLKGVDSTLKIQPAELGDSAVYLCASSFTKRSYNEQFFGPGTRLTVL.

The gene calls are TRBV28 and TRBJ2-7; no definite D call. The germline gives CDR1 MDHEN, CDR2 SYDVKM. Deletions cut 7 bases from V and 2 bases from J, with 12 bases between. The CDR3 totals 13 residues. CDR3 bases: TGTGCCAGCAACCCCCGACTGACCTACGAGCAGTACTTC. It specifies CASNPRLTYEQYF.

This chain connects TRBV7-6 to TRBJ1-5, with 10 bases matching TRBD1. V was pared by 5 bases and J by 3 bases, with 7 bases of the junction left unmatched. The CDR3 extends over 16 amino acids. The germline V gene encodes CDR1 SGHVS and CDR2 FNYEAQ. The chain's CDR3 is CASSPRQGAVNQPQHF. As DNA, the CDR3 is TGTGCCAGCAGCCCAAGACAGGGGGCGGTCAATCAGCCCCAGCATTTT.

The rearrangement joins TRBV25-1 to TRBJ1-5; no clear D gene. This CDR3 is 14 amino acids long. Germline values: CDR1 MGHDK, CDR2 SYGVNS. V lost 4 bases to trimming and J lost 3 bases, with 10 bases between them. The DNA for the CDR3 is TGTGCCAGCAGTGGTAACGGCCCCAATCAGCCCCAGCATTTT. Protein: CASSGNGPNQPQHF.

The chain links TRBV7-9 to TRBJ2-2; no clear D gene. The germline V gene has CDR1 SEHNR and CDR2 FQNEAQ (reference sequence). The CDR3 spans 15 residues. Trimming took off 5 bases at V and 2 bases at J, with 12 bases between the two ends. The CDR3 region is CASSGNLGNTGELFF. The CDR3 nucleotides are TGTGCCAGCAGCGGTAACTTAGGTAACACCGGGGAGCTGTTTTTT.

The chain uses TRBV7-2 and TRBJ1-5, with D unresolved. In germline, CDR1 is SGHTA, CDR2 FQGNSA. Trimming cost V 4 bases and J 4 bases, with 14 bases left between them. The CDR3 is 15 amino acids. The CDR3 sequence is CASSYQNTGNQPQHF. CDR3 sequence (DNA): TGTGCCAGCAGCTACCAAAATACGGGGAATCAGCCCCAGCATTTT. Complete variable domain (other parts from reference TRBV7-2 and TRBJ1-5): GAGVSQSPSNKVTEKGKDVELRCDPISGHTALYWYRQSLGQGLEFLIYFQGNSAPDKSGLPSDRFSAERTGGSVSTLTIQRTQQEDSAVYLCASSYQNTGNQPQHFGDGTRLSIL.